These T cell receptor beta chains were read from a single sample in a study of Graves' ophthalmopathy and Graves' hyperthyroidism. Using its own MiXCR run on the multiplex PCR reads, TCRdb lists one record per CDR3 protein. This table holds about 240,000 distinct CDR3 sequences, 45% to 55% found once. The sequenced sample was peripheral blood. The receptors originated from an adult man with Graves' ophthalmopathy. The CDR3 runs from the conserved cysteine through the conserved F or W. D genes are given only for firm matches. Rows give clone size only sometimes, using once, few, many, or a class for an expanded clone.

clone_size: few; d_call: -; j_call: TRBJ1-5; v_call: TRBV7-9; cdr3_nt: TGTGCCAGCAGCCCCGGACGGTTCGGTCAGCCCCAGCATTTT; cdr3_aa: CASSPGRFGQPQHF
clone_size: -; d_call: TRBD2; j_call: TRBJ2-2; v_call: TRBV7-9; cdr3_nt: TGTGCCAGCAGCTCGCTCTTCCTAGCGGACATGAACACCGGGGAGCTGTTTTTT; cdr3_aa: CASSSLFLADMNTGELFF
clone_size: -; d_call: TRBD2; j_call: TRBJ2-1; v_call: TRBV20-1; cdr3_nt: TGCAGTGCCAGGGGACTAGCGATAAATGAGCAGTTCTTC; cdr3_aa: CSARGLAINEQFF
clone_size: -; d_call: TRBD2; j_call: TRBJ2-2; v_call: TRBV7-9; cdr3_nt: TGTGCCAGCAGCTTAGTAGCGGGAGGGGGCACCGGGGAGCTGTTTTTT; cdr3_aa: CASSLVAGGGTGELFF
clone_size: -; d_call: TRBD2; j_call: TRBJ2-2; v_call: TRBV20-1; cdr3_nt: TGCAGTGCGTACACGGGACGGGGGGATGGAACCGGGGAGCTGTTTTTT; cdr3_aa: CSAYTGRGDGTGELFF
clone_size: -; d_call: -; j_call: TRBJ2-6; v_call: TRBV7-2; cdr3_nt: TGTGCCAGCAGCCCTTCCCCCTCTGGGGCCAACGTCCTGACTTTC; cdr3_aa: CASSPSPSGANVLTF
clone_size: few; d_call: -; j_call: TRBJ1-2; v_call: TRBV4-2; cdr3_nt: TGTGCCAGCAGCCAAGATCGGGCAGGTGGGGCCTATGGCTACACCTTC; cdr3_aa: CASSQDRAGGAYGYTF
clone_size: -; d_call: -; j_call: TRBJ2-2; v_call: TRBV7-9; cdr3_nt: TGTGCCAGCAGCCTTCTGAGATCGGAAGGGGAGCTGTTTTTT; cdr3_aa: CASSLLRSEGELFF
clone_size: -; d_call: -; j_call: TRBJ1-6; v_call: TRBV7-9; cdr3_nt: TGTGCCAGCAGCTTAGATCTTGGAGGTAATTCACCCCTCCACTTT; cdr3_aa: CASSLDLGGNSPLHF
clone_size: many; d_call: -; j_call: TRBJ2-7; v_call: TRBV15; cdr3_nt: TGTGCCACCAGCAGGGTTGACGGGGAGCAGTACTTC; cdr3_aa: CATSRVDGEQYF
clone_size: few; d_call: TRBD1; j_call: TRBJ1-6; v_call: TRBV7-9; cdr3_nt: TGTGCCAGCAGCTCGGGACAGGCGGCCCTCCACTTT; cdr3_aa: CASSSGQAALHF
clone_size: many; d_call: -; j_call: TRBJ1-5; v_call: TRBV7-9; cdr3_nt: TGTGCCAGCAGTCCGGGACCGAGCAATCAGCCCCAGCATTTT; cdr3_aa: CASSPGPSNQPQHF
clone_size: -; d_call: TRBD1; j_call: TRBJ2-7; v_call: TRBV5-6; cdr3_nt: TGTGCCAGCAGCTTGGTGGGACAGGGGGCCGACGAGCAGTACTTC; cdr3_aa: CASSLVGQGADEQYF
clone_size: -; d_call: TRBD1; j_call: TRBJ2-2; v_call: TRBV5-1; cdr3_nt: TGCGCCAGCAGCAGGGGGCCCTCGAACACCGGGGAGCTGTTTTTT; cdr3_aa: CASSRGPSNTGELFF
clone_size: few; d_call: -; j_call: TRBJ1-1; v_call: TRBV10-1; cdr3_nt: TGCGCCAGCAGTGAGTCGAAGGGTTGGGACACTGAAGCTTTCTTT; cdr3_aa: CASSESKGWDTEAFF
clone_size: -; d_call: -; j_call: TRBJ1-5; v_call: TRBV7-8; cdr3_nt: TGTGCCAGCAGCTTAGAAGGGTGGGAGGGTCAGCCCCAGCATTTT; cdr3_aa: CASSLEGWEGQPQHF
clone_size: -; d_call: TRBD1; j_call: TRBJ2-2; v_call: TRBV7-9; cdr3_nt: TGTGCCACCTGGGACAGCAACACCGGGGAGCTGTCTTTT; cdr3_aa: CATWDSNTGELSF
clone_size: -; d_call: -; j_call: TRBJ2-5; v_call: TRBV7-8; cdr3_nt: TGTGCCAGCAGCCCCAGGAGGGGGGGGGAGGGAGAGACCCAGTACTTC; cdr3_aa: CASSPRRGGEGETQYF
clone_size: -; d_call: -; j_call: TRBJ2-7; v_call: TRBV3-1; cdr3_nt: TGTGCCAGCAGCCAATTTGGAGGGAAAGGGCGCGAGCAGTACTTC; cdr3_aa: CASSQFGGKGREQYF
clone_size: few; d_call: -; j_call: TRBJ2-2; v_call: TRBV19; cdr3_nt: TGTGCCAGTAGTACCGGACAGCTAGACGGGGAGCTGTTTTTT; cdr3_aa: CASSTGQLDGELFF
clone_size: -; d_call: -; j_call: TRBJ2-7; v_call: TRBV7-9; cdr3_nt: TGTGCCAGCAGCCAGGATAGGGGAGGGCAGTACTTC; cdr3_aa: CASSQDRGGQYF
clone_size: -; d_call: TRBD1; j_call: TRBJ2-7; v_call: TRBV5-6; cdr3_nt: TGTGCCAGCAGCTCCTCCTACGACAGGGTCTCCTACGAGCAGTACTTC; cdr3_aa: CASSSSYDRVSYEQYF
clone_size: few; d_call: -; j_call: TRBJ2-7; v_call: TRBV19; cdr3_nt: TGTGCCAGTAAGCTCGGAGATAGCTCCTACGAGCAGTACTTC; cdr3_aa: CASKLGDSSYEQYF
clone_size: few; d_call: -; j_call: TRBJ2-5; v_call: TRBV11-3; cdr3_nt: TGTGCCAGCAGCGGGGGAGTTGGGGAGACCCAGTACTTC; cdr3_aa: CASSGGVGETQYF
clone_size: few; d_call: TRBD1; j_call: TRBJ1-2; v_call: TRBV5-4; cdr3_nt: TGTGCCAGCAGCTTGGCTTTAGGGGGCGATGGGGGCTACACCTTC; cdr3_aa: CASSLALGGDGGYTF
clone_size: -; d_call: -; j_call: TRBJ2-7; v_call: TRBV11-2; cdr3_nt: TGTGCCAGCAGCCCTCAGGTCGGGGAGGAGCAGTACTTC; cdr3_aa: CASSPQVGEEQYF
clone_size: many; d_call: -; j_call: TRBJ1-6; v_call: TRBV9; cdr3_nt: TGTGCCAGCAGCGTCGTAGAGAGGGGTTCACCCCTCCACTTT; cdr3_aa: CASSVVERGSPLHF
clone_size: once; d_call: -; j_call: TRBJ2-5; v_call: TRBV20-1; cdr3_nt: TGCAGTGCCCCTGCGGCAGGGGAGACCCAGTACTTC; cdr3_aa: CSAPAAGETQYF
clone_size: -; d_call: TRBD1; j_call: TRBJ1-6; v_call: TRBV27; cdr3_nt: TGTGCCAGCAGTTTAGGAACAGGGGGCCACTCACCCCTCCACTTT; cdr3_aa: CASSLGTGGHSPLHF
clone_size: few; d_call: TRBD1; j_call: TRBJ2-7; v_call: TRBV24-1; cdr3_nt: TGTGCCACCAGTGACCCGGGACAGGGGGAGGACGAGCAGTACTTC; cdr3_aa: CATSDPGQGEDEQYF
clone_size: -; d_call: TRBD2; j_call: TRBJ2-5; v_call: TRBV4-1; cdr3_nt: TGCGCCAGCAGCCATCTAGCGGGGTCCGTGACCCAGTACTTC; cdr3_aa: CASSHLAGSVTQYF
clone_size: few; d_call: TRBD1; j_call: TRBJ2-7; v_call: TRBV5-1; cdr3_nt: TGCGCCAGCAGCTCCACCGGTCCAGGGGGCATCAACGAGCAGTACTTC; cdr3_aa: CASSSTGPGGINEQYF
clone_size: -; d_call: TRBD2; j_call: TRBJ2-7; v_call: TRBV7-2; cdr3_nt: TGTGCCAGCAGCTTAACCGGGACTAGCGGATACGAGCAGTACTTC; cdr3_aa: CASSLTGTSGYEQYF
clone_size: -; d_call: -; j_call: TRBJ2-3; v_call: TRBV2; cdr3_nt: TGTGCCAGCAACTCCCTCGGACTATCGCAGTATTTT; cdr3_aa: CASNSLGLSQYF
clone_size: once; d_call: -; j_call: TRBJ2-7; v_call: TRBV6-5; cdr3_nt: TGTGCCAGCAGTGAAGCAGAGTCCTCCTACGAGCAGTACTTC; cdr3_aa: CASSEAESSYEQYF
clone_size: many; d_call: -; j_call: TRBJ1-2; v_call: TRBV19; cdr3_nt: TGTGCCAGTAGGTACCCTCGGGGAGGCTATGGCTACACCTTC; cdr3_aa: CASRYPRGGYGYTF
clone_size: -; d_call: -; j_call: TRBJ1-4; v_call: TRBV5-1; cdr3_nt: TGTGCCAGCAGCGGGGGAAGGACTAATGAAAAACTGTTTTTT; cdr3_aa: CASSGGRTNEKLFF
clone_size: -; d_call: -; j_call: TRBJ1-1; v_call: TRBV2; cdr3_nt: TGTGCCAGCAGTGAGGGACACTTGAACACTGAAGCTTTCTTT; cdr3_aa: CASSEGHLNTEAFF
clone_size: many; d_call: -; j_call: TRBJ2-5; v_call: TRBV24-1; cdr3_nt: TGTGCCACCAGTGATTTTCCAGCACAAGAGACCCAGTACTTC; cdr3_aa: CATSDFPAQETQYF
clone_size: many; d_call: -; j_call: TRBJ1-2; v_call: TRBV10-3; cdr3_nt: TGTGCCATCAGTGACTCTTGGACAGCTAACTATGGCTACACCTTC; cdr3_aa: CAISDSWTANYGYTF
clone_size: few; d_call: TRBD2; j_call: TRBJ2-5; v_call: TRBV7-6; cdr3_nt: TGTGCCAGCAGCTCACCCCATAGGGAGGGAGCGCAAGAGACCCAGTACTTC; cdr3_aa: CASSSPHREGAQETQYF
clone_size: -; d_call: -; j_call: TRBJ1-2; v_call: TRBV29-1; cdr3_nt: TGCAGCGTTGAAGAGATAATTGGCACCTATGGCTACACCTTC; cdr3_aa: CSVEEIIGTYGYTF